This TCR beta chain comes out of a study of CD8 T cells in Susac syndrome. V gave up 6 bases and J gave up 3 bases, with 15 bases separating them. Looked up from germline, CDR1 is KGHSH and CDR2 is LQKENI. The CDR3 length is 14 residues. It was with random hexamers that roughly 0.5 to 1 ug RNA was reverse transcribed. Amplification of TCR beta CDR3 by immunoSEQ multiplex PCR spanned 54 Vbeta and 13 Jbeta. Using its own MiXCR run on the immunoSEQ multiplex PCR reads, TCRdb lists one record per CDR3 protein. The sample lists about 130,000 distinct CDR3 sequences; 90% to 95% were seen once. TCR beta sequences were obtained from blood CD8+ and CD4+ T cells. It was negative isolation that provided the CD8+ and CD4+ T cells, whereas TEMRA cells were enriched by FACS.

This clonotype was sampled from a human donor in good health. V usage is TRBV18 and J usage is TRBJ2-7; maybe TRBD1 (5 bases). The sample was CD4+ T cells from PBMCs. Here the CDR3 DNA reads TGTGCCAGCTCCAAAGGGCAGGGAAGCTACGAGCAGTACTTC. Translated, it gives CASSKGQGSYEQYF.